This TCR beta chain originates from a study of blood T cell repertoires in COVID-19. As for the study in general: COVID-19 samples from acute and convalescent phases originated in the United States, Italy and Spain. PBMCs, B-cell-depleted T cells, or T cells were the source of the cDNA or gDNA that made up the material.

Trimming cost V 4 bases and J 3 bases, with 13 bases left between them. The CDR3 loop spans 15 amino acids. Germline CDR1 is MDHEN and CDR2 is SYDVKM. Clones were sequenced by immunoSEQ multiplex PCR, and TCRdb holds only the in-frame ones, with some missing. This sample has more than 300,000 clones, with around 88% found just once. The receptor's source is a woman aged 45-65 years with acute or convalescent COVID-19. Source material: peripheral blood. The chain links TRBV28 to TRBJ2-1; D call uncertain. CDR3 bases: TGTGCCAGCAGTTATGGGCGTAACCTCTACAATGAGCAGTTCTTC. Translation: CASSYGRNLYNEQFF.